This TCR beta chain was sequenced during a study of beta chain features in type 1 diabetes. As for the study in general: Sorted cell examination encompassed under 130 million cells across all samples. Study outcomes and limitations: For Type 1 diabetes patients, all four CD4+ subsets carried TCRB CDR3s that were moderately but significantly shorter.

Expressed TCRB transcripts were sequenced because the entire RNA isolate underwent reverse transcription. Repertoires were generated with immunoSEQ multiplex PCR, while TCRdb's copy carries only in-frame clones and drops some. The data show about 360,000 clones, around 13% seen once. It was via CD45RO/CCR7/CD25/CD127/CD95/CD27 that CD4+ naive, central memory, regulatory and stem cell-like memory cells were sorted. In all sorted populations, purity surpassed 95%. As to this clone: Its cognate antigen is unknown.

The sequenced material came from naive CD4+ T cells from blood. The receptor comes from a young man in good health.

DNA of the CDR3: TGCGCCAGCAGCAAAAGGACAGGGGCCCCAGCCTACGAGCAGTACTTC. It encodes CASSKRTGAPAYEQYF. The V gene is TRBV4-3, the J gene TRBJ2-7; TRBD1 aligns across 9 bases. Germline CDR1 is LGHNA and CDR2 is YSLEER. This CDR3 has 16 residues. Trimming took 5 bases from V and 2 from J; bases not matched to a gene: 10.